This TCR beta chain is drawn from a study of control samples from healthy donors and cancer patients. The protocol was immunoSEQ multiplex PCR, while the TCRdb copy is restricted to in-frame clones and leaves out a portion. The profile shows over 100,000 clones, roughly 89% of them singletons. The source of this sequence is a woman in her 50s in good health. Sample: blood.

The CDR3 DNA is TGTGCCTATCGAGGGGCCTACGAGCAGTACGTC. Its translation: CAYRGAYEQYV. The chain carries TRBV5-8 and TRBJ2-7; D may correspond to TRBD1 or TRBD2 (5 bases each). The CDR3 is 11 amino acids. Trimming pared 10 bases from V and 2 bases from J, leaving 10 bases between. Germline V lookup: CDR1 SGHTS, CDR2 YDEGEE.